This T cell receptor beta chain was retrieved from a study of blood T cell repertoires in COVID-19. Overall study: The origin of the acute and convalescent COVID-19 samples was the United States, Italy and Spain.

Generated by immunoSEQ multiplex PCR, the TCRdb table keeps only in-frame clones and is missing some. The sample lists 100,000 to 150,000 clones, roughly 80% occurring once. A single count supports this clone. The sequence derives from a woman aged 80 or older with acute or convalescent COVID-19. Source material: peripheral blood.

The CDR3 is CASSQTPGQGVGGYTF. CDR3 bases: TGCGCCAGCAGCCAAACACCGGGACAGGGTGTTGGGGGCTACACCTTC. The chain has TRBV4-1 and TRBJ1-2, with TRBD1 matching 9 bases. The germline gives CDR1 MGHRA, CDR2 YSYEKL. The CDR3 contains 16 residues. Trimming took 2 bases from V and 8 from J; bases not matched to a gene: 12.